A single T cell receptor beta chain is shown here with its context. Its cognate antigen is unknown. The length of the CDR3 is 15 residues. Germline V gives CDR1 KGHSH, CDR2 LQKENI. V was clipped by 6 bases and J by 1 base, with 15 bases between them. This sample was included in a study of shared clonotypes between healthy human individuals. General study points: Rarefaction gave evidence that sorted-subset sequencing remained incomplete despite large depth.

Selected positively for CCR7 and CD45RO-negative, naive CD8 cells excluded terminally differentiated effector memory CD45RA+ cells. Original methodology: ImmunoSEQ supplied junction-only sequences lacking quality scores, so filtering was different. Data came from immunoSEQ multiplex PCR; TCRdb stores just in-frame clones and leaves some out. The DNA was the basis for D and trimming; V, J and clone size are from that table. The sample lists about 2 million clones; over 85% were seen once. The sequenced material came from naive CD8+ T cells sorted from blood. The chain uses TRBV18 and TRBJ1-1, with D hard to call. The origin of this receptor is a man younger than 30 in good health. CDR3 sequence (DNA): TGTGCCAGCTCGCCGGCGGACGGACGGAACACTGAAGCTTTCTTT. It yields the protein CASSPADGRNTEAFF.